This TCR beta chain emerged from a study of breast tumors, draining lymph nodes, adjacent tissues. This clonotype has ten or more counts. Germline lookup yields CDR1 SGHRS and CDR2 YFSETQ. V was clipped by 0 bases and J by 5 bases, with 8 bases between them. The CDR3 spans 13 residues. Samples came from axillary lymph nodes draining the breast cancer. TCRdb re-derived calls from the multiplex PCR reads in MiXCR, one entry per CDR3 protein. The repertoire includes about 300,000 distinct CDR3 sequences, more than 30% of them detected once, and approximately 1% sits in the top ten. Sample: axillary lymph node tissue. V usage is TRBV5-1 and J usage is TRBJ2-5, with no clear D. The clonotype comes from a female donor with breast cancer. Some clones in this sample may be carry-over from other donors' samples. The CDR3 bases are TGCGCCAGCAGCTTGGGGTTGGGGGAGACCCAGTACTTC. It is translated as CASSLGLGETQYF.